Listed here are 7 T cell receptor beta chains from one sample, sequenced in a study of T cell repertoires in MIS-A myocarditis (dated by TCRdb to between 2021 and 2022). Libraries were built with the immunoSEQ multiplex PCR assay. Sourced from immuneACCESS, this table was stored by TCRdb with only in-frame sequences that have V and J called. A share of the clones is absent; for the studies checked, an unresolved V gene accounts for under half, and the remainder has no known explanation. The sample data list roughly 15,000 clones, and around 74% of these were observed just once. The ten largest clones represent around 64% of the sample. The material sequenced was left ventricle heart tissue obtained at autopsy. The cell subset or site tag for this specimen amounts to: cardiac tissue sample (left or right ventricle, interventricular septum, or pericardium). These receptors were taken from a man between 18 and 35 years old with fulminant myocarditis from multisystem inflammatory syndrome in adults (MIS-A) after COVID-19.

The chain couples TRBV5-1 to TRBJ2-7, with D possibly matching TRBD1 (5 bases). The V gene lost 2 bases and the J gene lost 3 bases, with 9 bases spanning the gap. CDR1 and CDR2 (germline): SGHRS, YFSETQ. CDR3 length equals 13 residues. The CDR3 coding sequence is TGCGCCAGCAGCTTCCAGGGAAACTACGAGCAGTACTTC. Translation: CASSFQGNYEQYF.

The CDR3 nucleotides are TGTGCCAGTAGTATAGATTTGGGGGGCACTGAAGCTTTCTTT. Protein sequence: CASSIDLGGTEAFF. The chain uses TRBV19 and TRBJ1-1, with D perhaps matching TRBD1 (5 bases). Germline CDR1 is LNHDA and CDR2 is SQIVND (reference sequence). The CDR3 is 14 amino acids. The V and J ends lost 0 bases and 4 bases respectively, with 9 bases between them.

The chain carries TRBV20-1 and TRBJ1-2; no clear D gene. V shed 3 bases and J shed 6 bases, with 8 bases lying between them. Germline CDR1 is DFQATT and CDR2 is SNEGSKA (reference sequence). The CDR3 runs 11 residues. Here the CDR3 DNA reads TGCAGTGCTAGTATTGGTGATGGCTACACCTTC. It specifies CSASIGDGYTF.

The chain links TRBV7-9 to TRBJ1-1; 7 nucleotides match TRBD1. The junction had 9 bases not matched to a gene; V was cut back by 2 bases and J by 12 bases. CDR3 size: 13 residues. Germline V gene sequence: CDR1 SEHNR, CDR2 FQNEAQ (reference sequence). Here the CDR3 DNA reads TGTGCCAGCAGCTTACAGGGGGGAGAGGGATCTTTCTTT. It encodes CASSLQGGEGSFF. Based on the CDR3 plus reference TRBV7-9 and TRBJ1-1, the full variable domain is DTGVSQNPRHKITKRGQNVTFRCDPISEHNRLYWYRQTLGQGPEFLTYFQNEAQLEKSRLLSDRFSAERPKGSFSTLEIQRTEQGDSAMYLCASSLQGGEGSFFGQGTRLTVV.

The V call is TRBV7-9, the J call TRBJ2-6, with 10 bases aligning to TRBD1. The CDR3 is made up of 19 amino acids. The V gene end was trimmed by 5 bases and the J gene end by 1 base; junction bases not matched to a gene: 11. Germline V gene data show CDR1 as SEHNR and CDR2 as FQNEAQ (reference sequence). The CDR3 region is CASSRWRGQGFSGANVLTF. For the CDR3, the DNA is TGTGCCAGCAGCCGATGGAGGGGACAGGGGTTTTCTGGGGCCAACGTCCTGACTTTC.

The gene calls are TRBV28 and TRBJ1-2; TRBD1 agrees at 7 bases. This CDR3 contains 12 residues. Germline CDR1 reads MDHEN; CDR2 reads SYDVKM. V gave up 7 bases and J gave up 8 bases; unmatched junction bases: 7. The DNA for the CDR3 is TGTGCCAGCACCGACAGGGTTAACGGCTACACCTTC. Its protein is CASTDRVNGYTF.

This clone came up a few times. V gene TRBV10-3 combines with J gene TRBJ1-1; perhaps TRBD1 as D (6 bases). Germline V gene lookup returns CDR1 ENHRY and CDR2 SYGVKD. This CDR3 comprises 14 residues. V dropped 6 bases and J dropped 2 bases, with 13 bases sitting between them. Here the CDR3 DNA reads TGTGCCATCAGCAGTCAGGGGATTAACACTGAAGCTTTCTTT. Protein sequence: CAISSQGINTEAFF.